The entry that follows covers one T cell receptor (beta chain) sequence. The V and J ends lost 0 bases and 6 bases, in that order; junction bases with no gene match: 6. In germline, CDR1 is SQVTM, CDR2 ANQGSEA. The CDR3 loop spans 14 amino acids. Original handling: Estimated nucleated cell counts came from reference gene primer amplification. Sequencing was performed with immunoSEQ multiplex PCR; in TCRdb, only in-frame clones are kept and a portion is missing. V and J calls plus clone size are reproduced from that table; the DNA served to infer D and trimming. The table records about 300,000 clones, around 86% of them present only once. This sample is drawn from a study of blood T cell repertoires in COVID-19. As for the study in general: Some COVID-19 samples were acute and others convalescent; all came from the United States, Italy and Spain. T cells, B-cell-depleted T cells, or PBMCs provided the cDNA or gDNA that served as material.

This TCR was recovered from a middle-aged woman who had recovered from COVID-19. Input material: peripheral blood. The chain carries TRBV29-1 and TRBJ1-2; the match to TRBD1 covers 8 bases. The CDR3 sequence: CSVEELTGGNGYTF. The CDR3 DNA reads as TGCAGCGTTGAAGAATTAACAGGGGGAAATGGCTACACCTTC. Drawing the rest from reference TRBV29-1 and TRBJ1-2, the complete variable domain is SAVISQKPSRDICQRGTSLTIQCQVDSQVTMMFWYRQQPGQSLTLIATANQGSEATYESGFVIDKFPISRPNLTFSTLTVSNMSPEDSSIYLCSVEELTGGNGYTFGSGTRLTVV.